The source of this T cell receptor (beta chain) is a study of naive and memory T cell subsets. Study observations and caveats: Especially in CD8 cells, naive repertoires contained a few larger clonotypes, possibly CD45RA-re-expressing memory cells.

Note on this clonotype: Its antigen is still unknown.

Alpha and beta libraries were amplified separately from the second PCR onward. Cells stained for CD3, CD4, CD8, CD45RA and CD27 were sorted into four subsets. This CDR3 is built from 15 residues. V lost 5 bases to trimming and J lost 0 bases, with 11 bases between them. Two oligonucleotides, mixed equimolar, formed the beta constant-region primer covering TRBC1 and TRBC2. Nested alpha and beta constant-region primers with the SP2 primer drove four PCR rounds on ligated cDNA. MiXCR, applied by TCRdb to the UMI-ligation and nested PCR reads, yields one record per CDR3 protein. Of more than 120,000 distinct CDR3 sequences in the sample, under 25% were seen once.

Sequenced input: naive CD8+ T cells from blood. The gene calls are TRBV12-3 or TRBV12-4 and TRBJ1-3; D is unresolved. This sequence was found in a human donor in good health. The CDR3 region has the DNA TGTGCCAGCAGTCCGTCTGGAGGCTCTGGAAACACCATATATTTT. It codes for CASSPSGGSGNTIYF.